These T cell receptor beta chains were read from a single sample in a study of OX40 agonist ivuxolimab in advanced cancers. TCRdb's copy holds only in-frame clones and misses some; the assay was immunoSEQ multiplex PCR. The sample includes about 50,000 clones, 80% of them seen just once. This specimen consisted of CD4+ or CD8+ T cells sorted from blood, obtained in a trial of the OX40 agonist ivuxolimab. These receptors all come from an adult with an advanced solid tumor such as melanoma, head and neck, liver or kidney cancer. Each CDR3 is given with its conserved first and last residue. Each record gives: clone size, J gene, D gene, V gene, CDR3 protein, CDR3 DNA. D genes are given only for firm matches. Size values are once, few and many counts, or a class for expanded clones, and some rows have none.

>-|TRBJ2-7|TRBD1|TRBV7-2
CASSLEGTGSREQYF
TGTGCCAGCAGCTTAGAAGGGACAGGGTCCCGCGAGCAGTACTTC
>-|TRBJ1-2|-|TRBV14
CASSLPREGLAQADFTF
TGTGCCAGCAGCCTCCCCCGGGAGGGTTTGGCGCAGGCGGATTTCACCTTC
>few|TRBJ2-7|TRBD2|TRBV10-2
CASSSLAGSYEQYF
TGCGCCAGCAGTTCACTAGCGGGGTCCTACGAGCAGTACTTC
>-|TRBJ2-7|TRBD1|TRBV7-8
CASSFRTGGADEQYF
TGTGCCAGCAGCTTCCGGACAGGGGGCGCGGACGAGCAGTACTTC
>once|TRBJ2-1|TRBD1|TRBV4-1
CASSPGSGQGSYNEQFF
TGCGCCAGCAGCCCAGGATCGGGACAGGGATCCTACAATGAGCAGTTCTTC
>-|TRBJ2-3|-|TRBV10-3
CAIGGLPDTQYF
TGTGCCATCGGGGGACTGCCAGATACGCAGTATTTT
>-|TRBJ2-1|-|TRBV9
CASSVVSHNEQFF
TGTGCCAGCAGCGTAGTCTCACACAATGAGCAGTTCTTC
>-|TRBJ2-7|TRBD1|TRBV28
CASTGDHWDRVPYEQYF
TGTGCCAGCACTGGGGACCATTGGGACAGGGTCCCCTACGAGCAGTACTTC
>-|TRBJ1-1|TRBD1|TRBV19
CASSIGQGRNTEAFF
TGTGCCAGTAGTATAGGACAGGGCAGGAACACTGAAGCTTTCTTT
>-|TRBJ1-4|TRBD1|TRBV18
CASSPSRQGNEKLFF
TGTGCCAGCTCACCATCACGACAGGGGAATGAAAAACTGTTTTTT
>-|TRBJ2-1|-|TRBV15
CATSRDWSVQQFF
TGTGCCACCAGCAGAGACTGGAGCGTCCAGCAGTTCTTC
>few|TRBJ1-5|-|TRBV4-3
CASSQGGSYSNQPQHF
TGCGCCAGCAGCCAGGGAGGTTCCTATAGCAATCAGCCCCAGCATTTT
>few|TRBJ2-3|-|TRBV6-5
CASSYGRTDTQYF
TGTGCCAGCAGTTACGGGAGAACAGATACGCAGTATTTT
>-|TRBJ1-2|-|TRBV7-2
CASSLVPNYGYTF
TGTGCCAGCAGCTTAGTCCCTAACTATGGCTACACCTTC
>-|TRBJ2-3|-|TRBV2
CASGGGEDTQYF
TGTGCCAGCGGGGGGGGCGAAGATACGCAGTATTTT
>few|TRBJ1-2|-|TRBV2
CASSEMAGYYGYTF
TGTGCCAGCAGTGAAATGGCCGGGTACTATGGCTACACCTTC
>once|TRBJ2-5|TRBD2|TRBV5-4
CASSDSGGRETQYF
TGTGCCAGCAGCGATAGCGGGGGGCGCGAGACCCAGTACTTC
>-|TRBJ1-5|TRBD1|TRBV2
CASLDRAYSNQPQHF
TGTGCCAGCTTGGACAGGGCCTATAGCAATCAGCCCCAGCATTTT
>-|TRBJ2-3|-|TRBV11-2
CASSLDRDTQYF
TGTGCCAGCAGCTTAGATCGGGATACGCAGTATTTT
>-|TRBJ2-7|-|TRBV7-9
CASSPWGRSYEQYF
TGTGCCAGCAGCCCATGGGGACGGTCCTACGAGCAGTACTTC
>-|TRBJ2-5|-|TRBV7-8
CASGVHSGQETQYF
TGTGCCAGCGGGGTCCATAGCGGACAAGAGACCCAGTACTTC
>few|TRBJ1-3|TRBD1|TRBV7-9
CASSPRTGAGNTIYF
TGTGCCAGCAGCCCGAGGACAGGGGCCGGAAACACCATATATTTT
>-|TRBJ1-1|TRBD1|TRBV7-8
CASSLGGRGLFSGTEAFF
TGTGCCAGCAGCCTAGGGGGCAGGGGGCTTTTCTCGGGCACTGAAGCTTTCTTT